This TCR beta chain was identified during a study of neurological immune-mediated disorders. This clonotype was recorded many times. Per germline, CDR1 LNHDA and CDR2 SQIVND (reference sequence). V gave up 4 bases and J gave up 6 bases, with 9 bases separating them. The CDR3 has 12 residues. TCRdb passed the 5' RACE reads through MiXCR, listing each CDR3 protein once. The sample has around 130,000 distinct CDR3 sequences, more than 2.5% seen once; the top ten hold 1.3%. V and J are TRBV19 and TRBJ1-2; perhaps TRBD1 as D (6 bases). Sequencing was done on a sample of PBMCs. The sequence derives from a young woman with multiple sclerosis. The CDR3 bases are TGTGCCAGTAGTAGGACAGAGCATGGCTACACCTTC. Its translation: CASSRTEHGYTF. Full variable domain (remainder filled in from reference TRBV19 and TRBJ1-2): DGGITQSPKYLFRKEGQNVTLSCEQNLNHDAMYWYRQDPGQGLRLIYYSQIVNDFQKGDIAEGYSVSREKKESFPLTVTSAQKNPTAFYLCASSRTEHGYTFGSGTRLTVV.